This entry is about one TCR beta chain. This clonotype was detected only a few times. No cognate antigen has been identified for it. Base qualities are not at hand, and no much larger clone is one base apart. Library generation was performed with RT-PCR. The instrument given in TCRdb is Illumina HiSeq 2500. TCRdb passed the public sequencing reads through fastp at Q25 and MiXCR, retaining productive beta sequences. For every CDR3 protein sequence, its rows merge into one entry that carries the most common genes and DNA. The sample table shows over 650,000 distinct CDR3 sequences, and less than 20% are seen once. The ten largest clones represent 11% of the sample. This specimen comes from a study of response to subunit inactivated influenza vaccine (dated by TCRdb to the late 2010s). About the investigation overall: To follow how T cells responded to a trivalent subunit inactivated influenza vaccine, the researchers relied on deep quantitative profiling of the T cell receptor repertoire.

Results and caveats for the whole study, not just this receptor: The authors suggested that each seasonal influenza vaccination may recruit only a limited number of new T cells.

Material: PBMCs from blood, obtained roughly 5 days after vaccination. The sequence came from a man in his fifties who received an inactivated influenza vaccine. Donor details come from another sample of the same person, matched by shared clones.

Here is the DNA: TGCAGTGCTATGCAGGGGCATCAGCCCCAGCATTTT. Protein translation: CSAMQGHQPQHF. The chain is assembled from TRBV20-1 and TRBJ1-5, with TRBD1 tentatively as D gene (6 bases match). The trim is 4 bases for V and 5 bases for J, with a gap of 9 bases between the germline ends. From the cysteine up to the phenylalanine, the CDR3 has a length of 12 residues. The CDR3 DNA has 36 bases and is translated from base 1. CDR1 and CDR2, per the germline V gene (reference sequence), are DFQATT and SNEGSKA.